This is a list of T cell receptor beta chains from one sample in a study of Graves' ophthalmopathy and Graves' hyperthyroidism. Each CDR3 protein is one row after TCRdb ran MiXCR on the multiplex PCR reads. The sample has under 350,000 distinct CDR3 sequences; under 20% are singletons. Sequenced sample: peripheral blood. All receptors derive from an adult man with Graves' ophthalmopathy. Both conserved end residues are part of each CDR3. A D gene is named only where the DNA matches it firmly. Clone sizes are given selectively: once, few, many, or a class where the clone is expanded.

.	many	TRBV7-9	TRBJ1-2	CAATAEGYTF	TGTGCCGCTACAGCTGAGGGCTACACCTTC
TRBD2	many	TRBV9	TRBJ2-2	CASSVTSGGAGELFF	TGTGCCAGCAGCGTGACTAGCGGGGGGGCCGGGGAGCTGTTTTTT
.	many	TRBV9	TRBJ1-1	CASSPRGGEGTEAFF	TGTGCCAGCAGCCCCCGAGGTGGGGAGGGCACTGAAGCTTTCTTT
.	.	TRBV5-1	TRBJ2-7	CASSSEGVPYEQYF	TGCGCCAGCAGTTCGGAGGGGGTTCCCTACGAGCAGTACTTC
TRBD1	many	TRBV28	TRBJ1-5	CASADRGSIQPQHF	TGTGCCAGCGCCGACAGGGGTTCGATTCAGCCCCAGCATTTT
.	.	TRBV11-2	TRBJ2-5	CASSLDRETPTQYF	TGTGCCAGCAGCTTAGATCGAGAGACCCCGACCCAGTACTTC
.	many	TRBV19	TRBJ2-7	CASREAPSYEQYF	TGTGCCAGTAGGGAGGCGCCGAGTTACGAGCAGTACTTC
.	.	TRBV3-1	TRBJ2-7	CASSQVPGSIYEQYF	TGTGCCAGCAGCCAAGTCCCAGGTTCAATCTACGAGCAGTACTTC
.	many	TRBV6-5	TRBJ2-7	CASSYSTPGGSSYEQYF	TGTGCCAGCAGTTACTCGACTCCCGGGGGCTCCTCCTACGAGCAGTACTTC
.	many	TRBV12-3/TRBV12-4	TRBJ2-5	CASSSGPAQETQYF	TGTGCCAGCAGTTCGGGACCCGCCCAAGAGACCCAGTACTTC
.	many	TRBV19	TRBJ1-2	CASLPGRGANYSYTF	TGTGCCAGTCTACCGGGTCGCGGCGCTAACTATAGCTACACCTTC
.	many	TRBV20-1	TRBJ2-7	CSASKNRVPGEQYF	TGCAGTGCTAGCAAAAACAGGGTCCCAGGGGAGCAGTACTTC
.	many	TRBV6-5	TRBJ2-7	CASSYYSEQYF	TGTGCCAGCAGTTACTATTCCGAGCAGTACTTC
.	many	TRBV7-9	TRBJ2-7	CASSLGAGSNEQYF	TGTGCCAGCAGCTTAGGGGCAGGGAGTAACGAGCAGTACTTC
.	many	TRBV2	TRBJ1-2	CASSRLPTYGYTF	TGTGCCAGCAGTAGGTTGCCAACCTATGGCTACACCTTC
TRBD1	many	TRBV24-1	TRBJ2-2	CATSDPPGQGAGELFF	TGTGCCACCAGTGACCCCCCGGGACAGGGGGCCGGGGAGCTGTTTTTT
TRBD1	many	TRBV6-5	TRBJ1-1	CASSSPRGAGTEAFF	TGTGCCAGCAGTTCCCCCAGGGGGGCGGGCACTGAAGCTTTCTTT
TRBD1	many	TRBV30	TRBJ1-1	CAWILQGAGEAFF	TGTGCCTGGATCTTACAGGGGGCCGGTGAAGCTTTCTTT
TRBD2	many	TRBV30	TRBJ2-5	CAWSAGLAGGTQETQYF	TGTGCCTGGAGTGCGGGACTAGCGGGGGGGACTCAAGAGACCCAGTACTTC
TRBD1	many	TRBV28	TRBJ1-5	CASSLRATGGNQPQHF	TGTGCCAGCAGTTTACGGGCGACAGGGGGGAATCAGCCCCAGCATTTT
TRBD1	.	TRBV7-3	TRBJ1-1	CASSSGTGGSGSEAFF	TGTGCCAGCAGCTCCGGGACAGGGGGCTCGGGCTCCGAAGCTTTCTTT
.	many	TRBV11-2	TRBJ2-2	CASSLSITGELFF	TGTGCCAGCAGCTTATCTATAACCGGGGAGCTGTTTTTT
.	many	TRBV29-1	TRBJ1-5	CSYCTGSNQPQHF	TGCAGCTATTGCACAGGGAGCAATCAGCCCCAGCATTTT
.	many	TRBV7-3	TRBJ1-6	CASSAGGDSPLHF	TGTGCCAGCAGCGCCGGGGGAGATTCACCCCTCCACTTT